This TCR beta chain was profiled in a study of T-cell memory formation after mild COVID-19. This clonotype was counted a few times. Germline V CDR1 and CDR2: SGHTA, FQGTGA. V lost 5 bases, J lost 6 bases, and 17 bases lay in between. This CDR3 is 14 amino acids long. Constant-segment primers served in 5'RACE that generated TCR alpha and TCR beta cDNA libraries bearing sample barcodes and UMIs. TCRdb reprocessed the 5' RACE reads with MiXCR, giving one entry per CDR3 protein. Among some 450,000 distinct CDR3 sequences listed, around 17% were seen once. The gene calls are TRBV7-3 and TRBJ2-7; a weak D match, TRBD2 (5 bases). The sequenced sample was PBMCs or a T cell subset sorted from them (not recorded which). The TCR comes from a man between 18 and 29 years old who had mild COVID-19 (a few samples of this study predate the infection). Cell type and time point are not known. CDR3 in DNA: TGTGCCAGCAGCCCCGTGGTGGCGGGTCTCGAGCAGTACGTC. Residues: CASSPVVAGLEQYV.